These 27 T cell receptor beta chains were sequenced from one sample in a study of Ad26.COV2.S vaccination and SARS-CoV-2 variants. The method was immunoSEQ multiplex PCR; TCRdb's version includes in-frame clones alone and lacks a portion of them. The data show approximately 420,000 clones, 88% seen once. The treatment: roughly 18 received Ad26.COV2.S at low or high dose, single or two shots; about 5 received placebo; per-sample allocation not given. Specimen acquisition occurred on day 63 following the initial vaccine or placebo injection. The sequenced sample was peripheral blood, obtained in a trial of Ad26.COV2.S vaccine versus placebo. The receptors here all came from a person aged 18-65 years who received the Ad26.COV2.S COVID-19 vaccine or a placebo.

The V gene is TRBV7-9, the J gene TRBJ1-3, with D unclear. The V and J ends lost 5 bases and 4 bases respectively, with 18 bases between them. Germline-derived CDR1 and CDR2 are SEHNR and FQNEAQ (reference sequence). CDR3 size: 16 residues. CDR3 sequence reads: CASSLPESVGGNTIYF. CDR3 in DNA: TGTGCCAGCAGCCTCCCCGAATCCGTCGGGGGAAACACCATATATTTT.

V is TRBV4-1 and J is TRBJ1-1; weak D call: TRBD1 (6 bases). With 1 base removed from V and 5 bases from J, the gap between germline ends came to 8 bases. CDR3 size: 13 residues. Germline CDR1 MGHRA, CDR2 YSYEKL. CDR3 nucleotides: TGCGCCAGCAGCCAAGCAGGGGCGACTGAAGCTTTCTTT. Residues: CASSQAGATEAFF.

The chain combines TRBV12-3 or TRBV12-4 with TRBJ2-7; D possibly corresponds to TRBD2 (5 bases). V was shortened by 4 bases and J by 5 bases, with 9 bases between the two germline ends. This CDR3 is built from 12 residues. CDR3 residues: CASSWTGHEQYF. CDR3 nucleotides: TGTGCCAGCAGTTGGACTGGCCACGAGCAGTACTTC.

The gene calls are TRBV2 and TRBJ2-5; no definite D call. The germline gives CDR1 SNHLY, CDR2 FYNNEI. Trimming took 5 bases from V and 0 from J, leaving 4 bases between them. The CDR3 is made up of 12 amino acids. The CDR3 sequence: CASSWYQETQYF. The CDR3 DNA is TGTGCCAGCAGTTGGTACCAAGAGACCCAGTACTTC.

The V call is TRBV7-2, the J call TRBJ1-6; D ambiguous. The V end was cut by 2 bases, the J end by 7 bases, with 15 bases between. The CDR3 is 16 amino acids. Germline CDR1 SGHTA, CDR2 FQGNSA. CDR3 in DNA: TGTGCCAGCAGCTTAATGTCCGGGCCGACAAATTCACCCCTCCACTTT. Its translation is CASSLMSGPTNSPLHF.

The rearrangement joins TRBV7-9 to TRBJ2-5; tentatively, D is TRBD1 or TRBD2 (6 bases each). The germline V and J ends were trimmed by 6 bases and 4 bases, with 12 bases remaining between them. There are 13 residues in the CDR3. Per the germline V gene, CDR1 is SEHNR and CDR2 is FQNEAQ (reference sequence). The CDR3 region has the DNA TGTGCCAGCAGGCGGGGCAGGGGAGAGACCCAGTACTTC. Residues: CASRRGRGETQYF.

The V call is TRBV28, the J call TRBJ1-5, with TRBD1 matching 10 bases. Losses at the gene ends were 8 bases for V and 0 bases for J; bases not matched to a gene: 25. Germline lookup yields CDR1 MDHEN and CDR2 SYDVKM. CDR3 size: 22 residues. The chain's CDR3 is CASQSRDRGTGWLVYSNQPQHF. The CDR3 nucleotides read TGTGCCAGCCAATCGCGGGACAGGGGAACCGGATGGCTAGTTTATAGCAATCAGCCCCAGCATTTT.

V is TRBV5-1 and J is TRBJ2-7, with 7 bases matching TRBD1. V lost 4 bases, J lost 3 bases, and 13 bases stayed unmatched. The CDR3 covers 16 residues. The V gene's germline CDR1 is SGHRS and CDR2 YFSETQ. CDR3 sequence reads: CASSVDLRDSSYEQYF. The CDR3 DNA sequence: TGCGCCAGCAGCGTGGATCTCCGGGACAGTAGCTACGAGCAGTACTTC.

The CDR3 is CATSRDGGGYNEQFF. The CDR3 bases are TGTGCCACCAGCAGAGATGGCGGGGGCTACAATGAGCAGTTCTTC. The chain recombines TRBV15 with TRBJ2-1; 7 nucleotides align to TRBD2. Trimming at V came to 0 bases and at J to 3 bases, leaving 2 bases not matched to a gene. The CDR3 loop spans 15 amino acids. Germline values: CDR1 LNHNV, CDR2 YYDKDF (reference sequence).

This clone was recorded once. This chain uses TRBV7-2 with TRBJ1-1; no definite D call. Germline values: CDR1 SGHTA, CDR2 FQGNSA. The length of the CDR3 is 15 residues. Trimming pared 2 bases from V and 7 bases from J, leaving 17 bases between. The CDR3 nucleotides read TGTGCCAGCAGCTTACGGCCCAGCGATAGAGTTGAAGCTTTCTTT. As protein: CASSLRPSDRVEAFF.

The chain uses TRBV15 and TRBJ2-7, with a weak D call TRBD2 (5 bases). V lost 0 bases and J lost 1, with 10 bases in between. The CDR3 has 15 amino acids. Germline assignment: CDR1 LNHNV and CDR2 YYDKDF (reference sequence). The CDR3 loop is CATSRDIGESYEQYF. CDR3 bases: TGTGCCACCAGCAGAGACATCGGGGAATCCTACGAGCAGTACTTC. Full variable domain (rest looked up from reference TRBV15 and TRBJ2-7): DAMVIQNPRYQVTQFGKPVTLSCSQTLNHNVMYWYQQKSSQAPKLLFHYYDKDFNNEADTPDNFQSRRPNTSFCFLDIRSPGLGDTAMYLCATSRDIGESYEQYFGPGTRLTVT.

The CDR3 DNA sequence: TGCGCCAGCAGCTCAGACGGACAAACTGGAAACACCATATATTTT. It is translated as CASSSDGQTGNTIYF. This sequence joins TRBV5-1 and TRBJ1-3, with D maybe TRBD1 (5 bases). The CDR3 has 15 amino acids. V was pared by 3 bases and J by 2 bases, with 12 bases between. Germline V gives CDR1 SGHRS, CDR2 YFSETQ.

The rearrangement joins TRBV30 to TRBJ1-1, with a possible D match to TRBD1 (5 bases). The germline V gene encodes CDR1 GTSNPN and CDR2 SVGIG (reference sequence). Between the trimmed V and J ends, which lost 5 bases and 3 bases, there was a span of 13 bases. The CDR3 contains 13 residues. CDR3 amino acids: CAWGRGRDTEAFF. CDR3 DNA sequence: TGTGCCTGGGGCCGGGGACGGGACACTGAAGCTTTCTTT.

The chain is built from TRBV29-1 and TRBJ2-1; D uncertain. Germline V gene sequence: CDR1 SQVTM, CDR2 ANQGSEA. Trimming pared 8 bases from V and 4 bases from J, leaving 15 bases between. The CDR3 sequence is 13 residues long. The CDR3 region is CSLTRDGYNEQFF. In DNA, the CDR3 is TGCAGCTTGACTCGTGACGGATACAATGAGCAGTTCTTC.

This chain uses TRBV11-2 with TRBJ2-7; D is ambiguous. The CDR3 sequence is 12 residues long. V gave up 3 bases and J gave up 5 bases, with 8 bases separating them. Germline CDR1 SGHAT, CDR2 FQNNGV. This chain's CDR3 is CASSLNGNEQYF. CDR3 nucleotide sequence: TGTGCCAGCAGCTTGAACGGCAACGAGCAGTACTTC.

The CDR3 region has the DNA TGTGCCTGGAGCTCCGGGACTAGCGCCTACGAGCAGTACTTC. This sequence encodes CAWSSGTSAYEQYF. J is TRBJ2-7 and V is TRBV30, with 10 bases aligning to TRBD2. This CDR3 comprises 14 residues. Germline V gene lookup returns CDR1 GTSNPN and CDR2 SVGIG (reference sequence). J was trimmed by 2 bases and V by 3 bases; bases with no gene match: 4.

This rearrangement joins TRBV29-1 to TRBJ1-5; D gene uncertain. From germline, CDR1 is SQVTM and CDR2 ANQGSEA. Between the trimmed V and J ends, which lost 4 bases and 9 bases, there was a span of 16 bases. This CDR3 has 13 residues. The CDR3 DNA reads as TGCAGCGTTGGGCAGGCTATGGAAGGGCCCCAGCATTTT. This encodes CSVGQAMEGPQHF.

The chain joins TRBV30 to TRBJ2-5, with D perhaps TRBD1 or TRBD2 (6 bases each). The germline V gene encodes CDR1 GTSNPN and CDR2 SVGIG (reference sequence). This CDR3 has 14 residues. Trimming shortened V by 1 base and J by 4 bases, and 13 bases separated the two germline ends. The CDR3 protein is CAWSGGGPGETQYF. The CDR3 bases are TGTGCCTGGAGTGGAGGGGGGCCGGGAGAGACCCAGTACTTC.

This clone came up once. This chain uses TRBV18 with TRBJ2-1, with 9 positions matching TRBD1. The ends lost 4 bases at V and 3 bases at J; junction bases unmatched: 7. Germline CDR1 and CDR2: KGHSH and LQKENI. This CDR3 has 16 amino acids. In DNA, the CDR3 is TGTGCCAGCTCACGAACCGGGACAGGGAGCTACAATGAGCAGTTCTTC. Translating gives CASSRTGTGSYNEQFF.

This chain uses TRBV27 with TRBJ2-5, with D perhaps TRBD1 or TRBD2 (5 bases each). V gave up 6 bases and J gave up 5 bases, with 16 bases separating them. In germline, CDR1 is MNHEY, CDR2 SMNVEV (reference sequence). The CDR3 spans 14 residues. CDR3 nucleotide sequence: TGTGCCAGCAGCTTTCTAGGGACCCGGGAGACCCAGTACTTC. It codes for CASSFLGTRETQYF.

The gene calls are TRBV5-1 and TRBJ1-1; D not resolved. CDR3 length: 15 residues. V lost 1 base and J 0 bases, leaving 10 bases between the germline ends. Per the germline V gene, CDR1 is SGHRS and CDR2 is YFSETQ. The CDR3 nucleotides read TGCGCCAGCAGCTTGAGTCACGGTCTGAACACTGAAGCTTTCTTT. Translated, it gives CASSLSHGLNTEAFF.

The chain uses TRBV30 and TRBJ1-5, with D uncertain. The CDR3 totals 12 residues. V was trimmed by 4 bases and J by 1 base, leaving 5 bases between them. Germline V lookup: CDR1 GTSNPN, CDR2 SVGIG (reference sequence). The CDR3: CAWKQSNQPQHF. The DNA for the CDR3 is TGTGCCTGGAAACAGAGCAATCAGCCCCAGCATTTT.

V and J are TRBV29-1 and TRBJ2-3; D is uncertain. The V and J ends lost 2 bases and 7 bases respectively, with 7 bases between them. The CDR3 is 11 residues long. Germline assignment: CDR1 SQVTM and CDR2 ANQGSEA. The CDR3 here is CSVERHYTQYF. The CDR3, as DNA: TGCAGCGTTGAAAGGCACTATACGCAGTATTTT.

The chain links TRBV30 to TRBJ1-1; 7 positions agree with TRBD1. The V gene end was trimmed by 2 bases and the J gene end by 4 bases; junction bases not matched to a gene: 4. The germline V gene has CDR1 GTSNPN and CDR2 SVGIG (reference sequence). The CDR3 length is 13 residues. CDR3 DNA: TGTGCCTGGAGTTCGACAGGGACCACTGAAGCTTTCTTT. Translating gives CAWSSTGTTEAFF.

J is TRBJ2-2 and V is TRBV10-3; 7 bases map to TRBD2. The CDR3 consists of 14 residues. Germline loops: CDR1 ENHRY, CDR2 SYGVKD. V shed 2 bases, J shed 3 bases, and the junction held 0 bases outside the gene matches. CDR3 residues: CAISERGDTGELFF. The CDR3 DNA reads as TGTGCCATCAGTGAGCGGGGGGACACCGGGGAGCTGTTTTTT.

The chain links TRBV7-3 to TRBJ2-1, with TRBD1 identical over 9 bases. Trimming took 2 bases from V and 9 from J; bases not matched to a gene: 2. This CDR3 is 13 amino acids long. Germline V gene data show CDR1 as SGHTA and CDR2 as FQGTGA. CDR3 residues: CASSLSGQGEQFF. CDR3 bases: TGTGCCAGCAGCTTATCGGGACAGGGTGAGCAGTTCTTC.

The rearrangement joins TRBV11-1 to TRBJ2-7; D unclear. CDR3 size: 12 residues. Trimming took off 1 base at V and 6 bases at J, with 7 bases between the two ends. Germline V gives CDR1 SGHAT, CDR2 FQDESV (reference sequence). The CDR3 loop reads CASSLVGSEQYF. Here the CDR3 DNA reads TGTGCCAGCAGCTTAGTGGGGTCCGAGCAGTACTTC.